What follows are 30 T cell receptor beta chains derived from one specimen sequenced in a study of shared clonotypes between healthy human individuals. Sequencing was performed with immunoSEQ multiplex PCR; in TCRdb, only in-frame clones are kept and a portion is missing. The sample shows approximately 87,000 clones, about 63% of them seen only once. Sequences were obtained from memory CD8+ T cells sorted from blood. The subset: CD45RO+ cells pooled with CCR7-negative TemRA cells. The receptors were sampled from a young man in good health.

The chain employs TRBV6-1 and TRBJ2-1, with D perhaps matching TRBD1 or TRBD2 (5 bases each). The germline V gene has CDR1 MNHNS and CDR2 SASEGT. The V end lost 7 bases, the J end lost 4 bases, and 23 bases lay between the germline ends. This CDR3 spans 17 amino acids. The CDR3 sequence: CASTDMAGTLSYNEQFF. The DNA for the CDR3 is TGTGCCAGCACTGATATGGCCGGGACCCTCTCTTACAATGAGCAGTTCTTC.

Judged by abundance, this clone is medium-sized. This sequence joins TRBV19 and TRBJ2-1, with TRBD2 as a possible D gene (6 bases). The V and J ends lost 6 bases and 7 bases respectively, with 16 bases between them. This CDR3 is built from 14 residues. From germline, CDR1 is LNHDA and CDR2 SQIVND (reference sequence). The CDR3 here is CASSRLEGLNEQFF. CDR3 nucleotide sequence: TGTGCCAGTAGCCGACTAGAGGGCTTGAATGAGCAGTTCTTC.

This clone came up many times. The rearrangement links TRBV5-4 to TRBJ1-2; perhaps TRBD1 as D (5 bases). Germline CDR1 is SGHNT and CDR2 is YYREEE (reference sequence). This CDR3 has 14 residues. Trimming left V 5 bases short and J 0 bases short, with 11 bases between. CDR3 protein: CASSSTASNYGYTF. CDR3 DNA: TGTGCCAGCAGTTCGACAGCGTCTAACTATGGCTACACCTTC.

The V and J genes are TRBV9 and TRBJ2-7, with a tentative D call TRBD2 (6 bases). Trimming stripped 4 bases from V and 5 bases from J, with 22 bases between. Germline loops: CDR1 SGDLS, CDR2 YYNGEE. The CDR3 totals 16 residues. CDR3 in DNA: TGTGCCAGCAGCCATGGGGCGCGGGGAAGAGAGGACGAGCAGTACTTC. Its protein product is CASSHGARGREDEQYF.

This rearrangement joins TRBV28 to TRBJ2-1; 12 positions agree with TRBD2. The CDR3 consists of 16 residues. V dropped 4 bases and J dropped 8; count of bases not matched to a gene: 9. CDR1 is MDHEN, CDR2 SYDVKM, per germline. The DNA of the CDR3 is TGTGCCAGCAGTTCCCGGACTAGCGGGATAGTCGATGAGCAGTTCTTC. The encoded protein is CASSSRTSGIVDEQFF.

The chain recombines TRBV27 with TRBJ2-3; TRBD2 agrees at 9 bases. Trimming removed 5 bases from V and 4 bases from J; junction bases left unmatched: 4. This CDR3 has 14 residues. CDR1 and CDR2 from the germline V gene are MNHEY and SMNVEV (reference sequence). CDR3 in amino acids: CASSSQREADTQYF. The DNA of the CDR3 is TGTGCCAGCAGTAGCCAGCGGGAGGCAGATACGCAGTATTTT.

This rearrangement joins TRBV2 to TRBJ2-7; TRBD2 agrees at 7 bases. Germline assignment: CDR1 SNHLY and CDR2 FYNNEI. This CDR3 has 14 residues. With V trimmed by 3 bases and J by 1 base, 3 bases remained unmatched. The CDR3 nucleotides read TGTGCCAGCAGTGAGGGCGGGAGATCCTACGAGCAGTACTTC. Amino acid sequence: CASSEGGRSYEQYF.

The chain uses TRBV18 and TRBJ2-2; perhaps D is TRBD1 or TRBD2 (5 bases each). The CDR3 has 16 amino acids. V lost 0 bases and J lost 6, with 14 bases in between. Germline CDR1 is KGHSH and CDR2 is LQKENI. CDR3 bases: TGTGCCAGCTCACCACCGGGGGACCGGGTTGCCGGGGAGCTGTTTTTT. It yields the protein CASSPPGDRVAGELFF.

This rearrangement joins TRBV25-1 to TRBJ2-3; a weak D match, TRBD1 (5 bases). V lost 4 bases, J lost 3 bases, and 20 bases lay in between. The CDR3 is 17 residues long. Germline CDR1 reads MGHDK; CDR2 reads SYGVNS. CDR3 sequence (DNA): TGTGCCAGCAGTGGCCAACCCGTGGGGCTAAGGACAGATACGCAGTATTTT. Encoded protein: CASSGQPVGLRTDTQYF.

The chain couples TRBV28 to TRBJ2-7; D not certain. Trimming took off 2 bases at V and 3 bases at J, with 5 bases between the two ends. The CDR3 has 12 residues. Germline V gives CDR1 MDHEN, CDR2 SYDVKM. CDR3 nucleotide sequence: TGTGCCAGCAGTTTAGGCAGCTACGAGCAGTACTTC. Amino acids: CASSLGSYEQYF.

This rearrangement joins TRBV29-1 to TRBJ2-1, with D unresolved. The germline CDR1 and CDR2 sequences are SQVTM and ANQGSEA. V gave up 4 bases and J gave up 9 bases, with 16 bases separating them. The CDR3 totals 13 residues. The CDR3 bases are TGCAGCGTTGGCCCAGACTCCGTGGGTGAGCAGTTCTTC. This sequence encodes CSVGPDSVGEQFF.

This chain uses TRBV11-2 with TRBJ2-1; 9 bases match TRBD2. With V trimmed by 1 base and J by 6 bases, 4 bases remained unmatched. Germline loops: CDR1 SGHAT, CDR2 FQNNGV. The CDR3 has 15 residues. CDR3: CASSLAGTSSNEQFF. The CDR3 DNA reads TGTGCCAGCAGCTTAGCGGGGACTAGCTCCAATGAGCAGTTCTTC. Full variable domain (missing parts from reference TRBV11-2 and TRBJ2-1): EAGVAQSPRYKIIEKRQSVAFWCNPISGHATLYWYQQILGQGPKLLIQFQNNGVVDDSQLPKDRFSAERLKGVDSTLKIQPAKLEDSAVYLCASSLAGTSSNEQFFGPGTRLTVL.

This chain links TRBV11-2 with TRBJ2-7; D gene ambiguous. CDR1 is SGHAT and CDR2 is FQNNGV in the germline V gene. The CDR3 is made up of 13 amino acids. Trimming pared 1 base from V and 4 bases from J, leaving 8 bases between. CDR3 sequence reads: CASSLGAYYEQYF. Here the CDR3 DNA reads TGTGCCAGCAGCTTAGGGGCATATTACGAGCAGTACTTC.

The chain links TRBV29-1 to TRBJ2-3, with TRBD2 matching 9 bases. The trim removed 3 bases at V and 4 bases at J, leaving 11 bases unmatched. Germline V gene data show CDR1 as SQVTM and CDR2 as ANQGSEA. This CDR3 is built from 16 residues. The CDR3 DNA reads as TGCAGCGTTGACATTTTCGGGTTAGCGGGAGCAGATACGCAGTATTTT. This gives the protein CSVDIFGLAGADTQYF.

This clone was detected ten times or more. The chain uses TRBV6-5 and TRBJ1-1, with 9 bases fitting TRBD1. Germline V gene lookup returns CDR1 MNHEY and CDR2 SVGAGI. The CDR3 runs 16 residues. After removal of 2 bases from V and 1 base from J, the junction contained 5 bases not matched to a gene. CDR3 region: CASSYLTGGKNTEAFF. The DNA for the CDR3 is TGTGCCAGCAGTTACCTGACAGGGGGGAAGAACACTGAAGCTTTCTTT.

This clone was counted at least ten times. This chain links TRBV9 with TRBJ2-7, with 14 bases that match TRBD2. With 2 bases clipped from V and 6 bases from J, the junction kept 4 bases outside the gene matches. Germline CDR1 is SGDLS and CDR2 is YYNGEE. This CDR3 has 15 residues. CDR3 DNA sequence: TGTGCCAGCAGCGTCGGGACTAGCGGGAGCACCGAGCAGTACTTC. This encodes CASSVGTSGSTEQYF.

This rearrangement joins TRBV29-1 to TRBJ2-1, with unresolved D. The CDR3 has 16 amino acids. The germline V and J ends were trimmed by 1 base and 0 bases, with 13 bases remaining between them. The germline CDR1 and CDR2 sequences are SQVTM and ANQGSEA. CDR3 protein: CSVEAQAEISYNEQFF. In nucleotides, the CDR3 is TGCAGCGTTGAAGCCCAGGCGGAAATCTCCTACAATGAGCAGTTCTTC.

The gene calls are TRBV25-1 and TRBJ2-2; possible D gene TRBD1, 7 bases. CDR1 is MGHDK and CDR2 is SYGVNS in the germline V gene. V shed 3 bases and J shed 5 bases, with 19 bases lying between them. The CDR3 extends over 17 amino acids. Written as DNA, the CDR3 is TGTGCCAGCAGTGACGTCGGAGGGACAGTAATAACCGGGGAGCTGTTTTTT. This codes for CASSDVGGTVITGELFF.

The chain joins TRBV5-6 to TRBJ2-3; D is possibly TRBD2 (5 bases). Trimming cost V 6 bases and J 4 bases, with 15 bases left between them. The CDR3 length is 14 residues. Germline loops: CDR1 SGHDT, CDR2 YYEEEE. CDR3 residues: CASTRGSQPDTQYF. In DNA, the CDR3 is TGTGCCAGCACCCGAGGGTCGCAACCAGATACGCAGTATTTT. The entire variable domain, with the rest obtained from reference TRBV5-6 and TRBJ2-3, is as follows: DAGVTQSPTHLIKTRGQQVTLRCSPKSGHDTVSWYQQALGQGPQFIFQYYEEEERQRGNFPDRFSGHQFPNYSSELNVNALLLGDSALYLCASTRGSQPDTQYFGPGTRLTVL.

The chain carries TRBV7-6 and TRBJ2-1; 10 positions agree with TRBD2. The CDR3 loop spans 12 amino acids. Germline trimming cut 7 bases from V and 10 bases from J; bases unmatched to any gene: 4. The germline gives CDR1 SGHVS, CDR2 FNYEAQ. CDR3 loop: CASIGLAAEQFF. The CDR3 DNA reads as TGTGCCAGCATCGGACTAGCGGCAGAGCAGTTCTTC.

This clone was counted many times. The chain joins TRBV29-1 to TRBJ1-2; TRBD1 matches at 12 bases. Unmatched junction bases numbered 9, after V lost 3 bases and J lost 4 bases. The CDR3 length is 16 residues. Looked up from germline, CDR1 is SQVTM and CDR2 is ANQGSEA. The DNA of the CDR3 is TGCAGCGTTGACCCGGGACAGGGGGCGCATGTCTATGGCTACACCTTC. Its protein product is CSVDPGQGAHVYGYTF.

This clone was seen only a few times. The chain is built from TRBV7-8 and TRBJ2-7; TRBD1 aligns across 8 bases. The CDR3 length is 18 residues. Per the germline V gene, CDR1 is SGHVS and CDR2 is FQNEAQ. V gave up 1 base and J gave up 2 bases; unmatched junction bases: 13. CDR3 nucleotide sequence: TGTGCCAGCAGCTTAGAGGGTTTTGGCAGGGGGCCTACCTACGAGCAGTACTTC. It is translated as CASSLEGFGRGPTYEQYF.

The V and J genes are TRBV6-4 and TRBJ2-1; 8 nucleotides align to TRBD2. The CDR3 spans 15 residues. CDR1 and CDR2 from the germline V gene are MRHNA and SNTAGT. Trimming took 3 bases from V and 5 from J; bases not matched to a gene: 6. Written as DNA, the CDR3 is TGTGCCAGCAGTGAACTAGCGGAGGGGGACAATGAGCAGTTCTTC. It specifies CASSELAEGDNEQFF.

This clone has only a few counts. The chain joins TRBV6-5 to TRBJ2-7; D gene unclear. CDR1 MNHEY and CDR2 SVGAGI come from the germline V gene. Trimming pared 7 bases from V and 2 bases from J, leaving 9 bases between. The CDR3 runs 12 residues. The chain's CDR3 is CASKGATYEQYF. Written as DNA, the CDR3 is TGTGCCAGCAAAGGAGCAACCTACGAGCAGTACTTC.

The rearrangement joins TRBV9 to TRBJ2-2; D is unresolved. The CDR3 is 14 residues long. The germline V gene encodes CDR1 SGDLS and CDR2 YYNGEE. Trimming pared 0 bases from V and 1 base from J, leaving 4 bases between. As DNA, the CDR3 is TGTGCCAGCAGCGTAGAAGGGAACACCGGGGAGCTGTTTTTT. Translation gives CASSVEGNTGELFF.

This clone has only a few counts. V is TRBV6-6 and J is TRBJ2-5, with unresolved D. The CDR3 spans 16 residues. V lost 5 bases to trimming and J lost 2 bases, with 18 bases between them. The germline V gene has CDR1 MNHNY and CDR2 SVGAGI (reference sequence). CDR3 loop: CASSGYHTVVQETQYF. The CDR3, as DNA: TGTGCCAGCAGTGGCTACCACACAGTTGTTCAAGAGACCCAGTACTTC.

The chain employs TRBV27 and TRBJ2-1; 8 positions agree with TRBD2. V trimming: 2 bases; J trimming: 3 bases; junction bases outside the gene matches: 3. The CDR3 is 15 residues long. The germline V gene encodes CDR1 MNHEY and CDR2 SMNVEV (reference sequence). CDR3 protein: CASSLTGGDYNEQFF. In nucleotides, the CDR3 is TGTGCCAGCAGTTTAACGGGAGGGGACTACAATGAGCAGTTCTTC.

The CDR3 bases are TGTGCCAGCAGCTTAACGGCTAGCGGCAATGAGCAGTTCTTC. As protein: CASSLTASGNEQFF. This chain connects TRBV7-9 to TRBJ2-1; 7 positions agree with TRBD2. Per the germline V gene, CDR1 is SEHNR and CDR2 is FQNEAQ (reference sequence). Losses at the gene ends were 2 bases for V and 6 bases for J; bases not matched to a gene: 4. This CDR3 comprises 14 residues. The complete variable domain, with remaining parts taken from reference TRBV7-9 and TRBJ2-1, reads DTGVSQNPRHKITKRGQNVTFRCDPISEHNRLYWYRQTLGQGPEFLTYFQNEAQLEKSRLLSDRFSAERPKGSFSTLEIQRTEQGDSAMYLCASSLTASGNEQFFGPGTRLTVL.

CDR3: CASSLEGSGNTIYF. In DNA, the CDR3 is TGCGCCAGCAGCTTGGAGGGCTCTGGAAACACCATATATTTT. This chain uses TRBV5-1 with TRBJ1-3; no definite D call. Germline loops: CDR1 SGHRS, CDR2 YFSETQ. The CDR3 loop spans 14 amino acids. Trimming took off 0 bases at V and 0 bases at J, with 4 bases between the two ends.

This clone was picked up many times. V and J are TRBV9 and TRBJ1-1, with D possibly matching TRBD1 (6 bases). Per the germline V gene, CDR1 is SGDLS and CDR2 is YYNGEE. Between the trimmed V and J ends, which lost 4 bases and 3 bases, there was a span of 25 bases. This CDR3 is built from 18 residues. The CDR3: CASSPRGGGVGAHTEAFF. As DNA, the CDR3 is TGTGCCAGCAGCCCCAGAGGAGGGGGGGTAGGCGCCCACACTGAAGCTTTCTTT. The variable domain in full, completed from reference TRBV9 and TRBJ1-1, reads DSGVTQTPKHLITATGQRVTLRCSPRSGDLSVYWYQQSLDQGLQFLIQYYNGEERAKGNILERFSAQQFPDLHSELNLSSLELGDSALYFCASSPRGGGVGAHTEAFFGQGTRLTVV.